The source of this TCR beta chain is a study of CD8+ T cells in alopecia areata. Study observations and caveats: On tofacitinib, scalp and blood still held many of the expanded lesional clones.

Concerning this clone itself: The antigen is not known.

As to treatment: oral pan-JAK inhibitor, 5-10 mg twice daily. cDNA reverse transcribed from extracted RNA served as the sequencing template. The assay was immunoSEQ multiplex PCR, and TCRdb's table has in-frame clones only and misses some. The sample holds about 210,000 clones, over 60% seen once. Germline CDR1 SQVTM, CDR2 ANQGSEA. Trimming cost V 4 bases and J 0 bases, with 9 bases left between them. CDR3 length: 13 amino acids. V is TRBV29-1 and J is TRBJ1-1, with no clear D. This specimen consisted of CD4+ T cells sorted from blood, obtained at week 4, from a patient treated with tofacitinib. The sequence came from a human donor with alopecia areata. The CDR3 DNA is TGCAGCGTTGGCCTGAATATGAACACTGAAGCTTTCTTT. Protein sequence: CSVGLNMNTEAFF. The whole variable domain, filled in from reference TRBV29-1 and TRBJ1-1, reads SAVISQKPSRDICQRGTSLTIQCQVDSQVTMMFWYRQQPGQSLTLIATANQGSEATYESGFVIDKFPISRPNLTFSTLTVSNMSPEDSSIYLCSVGLNMNTEAFFGQGTRLTVV.